This paragraph covers one T cell receptor beta chain sequence. Its antigen is not known. The data are from a study of Ad26.COV2.S vaccination and SARS-CoV-2 variants. The wider study: In the COV1001 trial, the donor was in the Ad26.COV2.S arm. Intramuscular Ad26.COV2.S at 5x10^10 or 1x10^11 viral particles. General study findings and limits: With respect to non-spike TCR breadth, vaccine and placebo recipients were similar.

Trimming at V came to 1 base and at J to 8 bases, leaving 7 bases not matched to a gene. This CDR3 contains 17 residues. CDR1 SGHVS and CDR2 FNYEAQ come from the germline V gene. The table came from immunoSEQ multiplex PCR; TCRdb's copy has only in-frame clones and leaves some out. The sample consists of about 440,000 clones, roughly 88% of them appearing once. Treatment defined: some 20 received Ad26.COV2.S at low or high dose, single or two shots; roughly five received placebo; per-sample allocation not given. The investigators took samples on day 63 after the first vaccine or placebo injection. This rearrangement joins TRBV7-6 to TRBJ2-1; TRBD2 matches at 14 bases. The sequence was obtained from a person between 18 and 65 years old who received the Ad26.COV2.S COVID-19 vaccine or a placebo. This sample comprised peripheral blood, obtained in a trial of Ad26.COV2.S vaccine versus placebo. This CDR3 is CASSLGTSGRIRDEQFF. The DNA for the CDR3 is TGTGCCAGCAGCTTAGGGACTAGCGGGAGGATAAGGGATGAGCAGTTCTTC.